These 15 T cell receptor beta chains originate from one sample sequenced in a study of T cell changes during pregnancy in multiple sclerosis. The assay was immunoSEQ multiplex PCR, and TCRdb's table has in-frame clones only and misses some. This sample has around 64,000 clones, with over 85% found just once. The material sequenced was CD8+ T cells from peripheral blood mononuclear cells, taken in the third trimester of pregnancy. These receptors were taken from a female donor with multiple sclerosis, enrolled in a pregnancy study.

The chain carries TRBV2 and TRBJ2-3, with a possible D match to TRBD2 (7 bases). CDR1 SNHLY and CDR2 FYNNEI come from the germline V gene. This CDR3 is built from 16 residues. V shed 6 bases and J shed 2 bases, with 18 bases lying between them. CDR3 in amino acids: CASRERGAGPTDTQYF. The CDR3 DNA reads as TGTGCCAGCAGGGAACGGGGGGCGGGGCCCACAGATACGCAGTATTTT.

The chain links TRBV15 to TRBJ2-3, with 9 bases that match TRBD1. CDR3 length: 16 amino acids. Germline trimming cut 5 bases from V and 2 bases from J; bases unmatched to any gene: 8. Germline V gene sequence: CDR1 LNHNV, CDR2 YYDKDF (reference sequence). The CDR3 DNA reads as TGTGCCACCAGCGGGACAGGGTTCAGTTTCACAGATACGCAGTATTTT. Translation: CATSGTGFSFTDTQYF. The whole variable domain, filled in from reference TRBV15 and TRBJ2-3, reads DAMVIQNPRYQVTQFGKPVTLSCSQTLNHNVMYWYQQKSSQAPKLLFHYYDKDFNNEADTPDNFQSRRPNTSFCFLDIRSPGLGDTAMYLCATSGTGFSFTDTQYFGPGTRLTVL.

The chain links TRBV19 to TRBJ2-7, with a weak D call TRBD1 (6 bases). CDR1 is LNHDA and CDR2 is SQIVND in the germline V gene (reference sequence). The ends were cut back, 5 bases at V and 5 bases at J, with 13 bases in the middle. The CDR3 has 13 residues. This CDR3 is CASSFRQDDEQYF. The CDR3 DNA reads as TGTGCCAGTAGTTTTCGACAGGACGACGAGCAGTACTTC.

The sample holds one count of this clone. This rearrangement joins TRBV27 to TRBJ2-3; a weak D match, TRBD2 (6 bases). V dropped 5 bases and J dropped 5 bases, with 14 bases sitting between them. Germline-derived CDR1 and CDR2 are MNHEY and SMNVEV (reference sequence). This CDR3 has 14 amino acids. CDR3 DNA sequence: TGTGCCAGCAGTCCGGGCTGGCGGGGAGATACGCAGTATTTT. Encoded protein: CASSPGWRGDTQYF.

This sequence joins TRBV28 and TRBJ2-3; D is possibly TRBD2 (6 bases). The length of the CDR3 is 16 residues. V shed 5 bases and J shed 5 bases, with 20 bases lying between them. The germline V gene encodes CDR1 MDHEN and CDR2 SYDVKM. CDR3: CASSDGSNQAGDTQYF. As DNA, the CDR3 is TGTGCCAGCAGTGACGGGAGCAACCAGGCGGGAGATACGCAGTATTTT.

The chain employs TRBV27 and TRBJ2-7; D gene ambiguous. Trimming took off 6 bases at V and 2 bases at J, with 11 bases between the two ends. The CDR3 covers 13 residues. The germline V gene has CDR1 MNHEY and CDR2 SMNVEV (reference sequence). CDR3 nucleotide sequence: TGTGCCAGCAGCCCCCAGGCTCCCTACGAGCAGTACTTC. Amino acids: CASSPQAPYEQYF.

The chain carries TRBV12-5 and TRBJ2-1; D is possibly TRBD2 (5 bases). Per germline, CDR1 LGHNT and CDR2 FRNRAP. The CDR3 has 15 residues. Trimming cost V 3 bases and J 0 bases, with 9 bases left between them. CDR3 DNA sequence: TGTGCTAGTGGTTTCGGGGTAAGCTCCTACAATGAGCAGTTCTTC. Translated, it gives CASGFGVSSYNEQFF.

CDR3 residues: CASSGWEGSGTEAFF. The CDR3 DNA reads as TGTGCCAGTTCCGGGTGGGAGGGGTCGGGCACTGAAGCTTTCTTT. V gene TRBV19 combines with J gene TRBJ1-1; TRBD1 might be the D (5 bases). The V gene lost 8 bases and the J gene lost 4 bases, with 20 bases spanning the gap. The CDR3 is 15 amino acids. Germline values: CDR1 LNHDA, CDR2 SQIVND (reference sequence).

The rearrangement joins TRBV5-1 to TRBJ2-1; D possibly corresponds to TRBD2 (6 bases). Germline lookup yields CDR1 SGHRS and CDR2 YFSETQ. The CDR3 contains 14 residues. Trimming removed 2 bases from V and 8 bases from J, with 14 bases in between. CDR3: CASSFRESIDEQFF. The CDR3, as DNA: TGCGCCAGCAGCTTTCGGGAGTCTATTGATGAGCAGTTCTTC.

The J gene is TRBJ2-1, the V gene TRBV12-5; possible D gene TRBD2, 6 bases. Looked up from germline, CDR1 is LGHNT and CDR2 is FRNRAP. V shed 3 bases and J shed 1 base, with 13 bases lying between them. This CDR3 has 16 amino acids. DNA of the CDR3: TGTGCTAGTGGTTTATACCCGGCGGGATCCTACAATGAGCAGTTCTTC. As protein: CASGLYPAGSYNEQFF. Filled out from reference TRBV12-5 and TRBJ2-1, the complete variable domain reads DARVTQTPRHKVTEMGQEVTMRCQPILGHNTVFWYRQTMMQGLELLAYFRNRAPLDDSGMPKDRFSAEMPDATLATLKIQPSEPRDSAVYFCASGLYPAGSYNEQFFGPGTRLTVL.

CDR3 amino acids: CATRQGQYGGQYF. The CDR3 region has the DNA TGTGCCACCCGACAGGGGCAATACGGCGGGCAGTATTTT. The V and J genes are TRBV25-1 and TRBJ2-3; 8 bases align to TRBD1. Losses at the gene ends were 10 bases for V and 11 bases for J; bases not matched to a gene: 14. The length of the CDR3 is 13 residues. Germline V gives CDR1 MGHDK, CDR2 SYGVNS.

The CDR3: CAVRRGNTEAFF. The CDR3 region has the DNA TGTGCCGTACGGCGAGGGAACACTGAAGCTTTCTTT. V is TRBV19 and J is TRBJ1-1; D gene uncertain. Trimming took 11 bases from V and 1 from J, leaving 11 bases between them. CDR3 length equals 12 residues. Germline V lookup: CDR1 LNHDA, CDR2 SQIVND (reference sequence).

The CDR3 DNA reads as TGCAGCGTTGAAACTAGCGGGAGGGCCGGTGACAACGGGGAGCTGTTTTTT. Translation gives CSVETSGRAGDNGELFF. The J gene is TRBJ2-2, the V gene TRBV29-1; 13 bases fit TRBD2. CDR1 and CDR2 (germline): SQVTM, ANQGSEA. The length of the CDR3 is 17 residues. V shed 2 bases, J shed 7 bases, and the junction held 10 bases outside the gene matches.

CDR3 amino acids: CASTRGSYNEQFF. The CDR3 DNA reads as TGTGCCTCCACTCGAGGCTCCTACAATGAGCAGTTCTTC. V is TRBV30 and J is TRBJ2-1; D remains unclear. This CDR3 contains 13 residues. V was shortened by 7 bases and J by 0 bases, with 10 bases between the two germline ends. In germline, CDR1 is GTSNPN, CDR2 SVGIG (reference sequence).

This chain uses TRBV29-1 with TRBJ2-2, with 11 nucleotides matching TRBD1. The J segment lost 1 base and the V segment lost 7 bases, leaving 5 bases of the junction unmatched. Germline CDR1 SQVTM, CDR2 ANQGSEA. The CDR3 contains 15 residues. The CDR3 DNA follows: TGCAGCGCCGAGGGGACAGGGGGGAACACCGGGGAGCTGTTTTTT. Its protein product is CSAEGTGGNTGELFF.